The T cell receptor beta chain described here comes from a study of blood T cell repertoires in COVID-19. TCRdb's table, derived via immunoSEQ multiplex PCR, lists solely in-frame clones and lacks some. The data hold 300,000 or so clones, with roughly 90% observed a single time. This clone has only a few counts. The germline V and J ends were trimmed by 2 bases and 1 base, with 8 bases remaining between them. This CDR3 comprises 15 residues. CDR1 MNHNY and CDR2 SVGAGI come from the germline V gene (reference sequence). The sequenced sample was PBMCs or T cells enriched from blood (not recorded which). The TCR originated in a man in his sixties who had recovered from COVID-19. This chain connects TRBV6-6 to TRBJ2-2, with D tentatively TRBD1 (5 bases). The CDR3 sequence: CASSYRGKNTGELFF. The CDR3 DNA reads as TGTGCCAGCAGTTACAGGGGAAAGAACACCGGGGAGCTGTTTTTT.